This TCR beta chain comes out of a study of blood T cells in healthy people across ages. Trimming removed 1 base from V and 3 bases from J; junction bases left unmatched: 11. Germline CDR1 and CDR2: MGHRA and YSYEKL. CDR3 length equals 18 residues. A second PCR of about 6 to 11 cycles used a sample-barcoded 5' primer and a J-beta primer mix. Researchers report that a template-switch adaptor with 12 random nucleotides tagged each cDNA molecule. From the 5' RACE reads, TCRdb called clonotypes with MiXCR, one entry per CDR3 protein. This sample has 1.5 million to 2 million distinct CDR3 sequences, with about 35% found just once.

The TCR was taken from a woman aged 25 to 39 in good health. The chain couples TRBV4-1 to TRBJ2-3; 9 nucleotides agree with TRBD2. Sample: blood. CDR3 loop: CASSQAGLATGRTDTQYF. In DNA form, the CDR3 reads TGCGCCAGCAGCCAAGCTGGACTAGCGACGGGTAGGACAGATACGCAGTATTTT.